Listed here is a single T cell receptor beta chain. Its antigen is not identified. Treatment meaning: roughly nine-day PBMC culture with coronavirus spike peptide pools or control peptides (ViraFEST assay). Negative selection yielded CD4+ T cells from day-10 cultures. The study sequenced cultured CD4+ T cell DNA using the Oncomine TCR Beta short-read assay. Using its own MiXCR run on the PCR reads, TCRdb lists one record per CDR3 protein. Altogether about 15,000 distinct CDR3 sequences are present, less than 25% being singletons, with the ten largest covering roughly 12%. The sample belongs to a study of vaccination and CD4 T cells after COVID-19. Study overall: Overlapping spike pools from SARS-CoV-2 and HCoV-NL63, HCoV-OC43 and HCoV-229E served as culture stimuli. Each control was exposed to a CEFX pool, an HIV-1 Nef pool, or no peptide at all. Study-wide findings and caveats: The median SARS-CoV-2-reactive clonotype number increased from roughly 19 to 38, without statistical significance.

The V and J ends lost 5 bases and 4 bases, in that order; junction bases with no gene match: 8. The CDR3 runs 15 residues. Germline V CDR1 and CDR2: SGHTA, FQGNSA. V is TRBV7-2 and J is TRBJ2-1, with TRBD2 identical over 7 bases. The sequences come from CD4+ T cells from blood, cultured in vitro, collected before SARS-CoV-2 vaccination. The origin of this receptor is a human donor who received a COVID-19 vaccine. The CDR3 loop is CASSDGTNLYNEQFF. The CDR3, as DNA: TGTGCCAGCAGCGACGGGACTAATCTTTACAATGAGCAGTTCTTC.